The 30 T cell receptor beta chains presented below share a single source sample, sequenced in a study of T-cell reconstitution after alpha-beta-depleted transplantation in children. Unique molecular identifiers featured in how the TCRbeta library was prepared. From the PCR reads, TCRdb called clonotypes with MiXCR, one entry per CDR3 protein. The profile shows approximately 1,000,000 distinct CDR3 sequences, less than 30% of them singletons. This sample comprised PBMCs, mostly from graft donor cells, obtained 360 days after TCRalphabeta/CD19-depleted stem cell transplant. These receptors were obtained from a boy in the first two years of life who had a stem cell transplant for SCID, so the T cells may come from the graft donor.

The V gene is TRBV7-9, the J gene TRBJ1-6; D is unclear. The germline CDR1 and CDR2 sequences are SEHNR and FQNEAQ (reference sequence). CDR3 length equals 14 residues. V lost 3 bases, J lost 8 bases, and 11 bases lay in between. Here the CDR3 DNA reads TGTGCCAGCAGCTTTGGCAGGAAACATTCACCCCTCCACTTT. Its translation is CASSFGRKHSPLHF.

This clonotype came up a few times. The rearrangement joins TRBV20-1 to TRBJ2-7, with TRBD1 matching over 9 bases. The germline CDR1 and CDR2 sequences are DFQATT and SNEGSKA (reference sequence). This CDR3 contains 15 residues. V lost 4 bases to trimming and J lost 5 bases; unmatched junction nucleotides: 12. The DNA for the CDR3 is TGCAGTGCTACCACCCCACAACAGGGGGCGAACGAGCAGTACTTC. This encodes CSATTPQQGANEQYF.

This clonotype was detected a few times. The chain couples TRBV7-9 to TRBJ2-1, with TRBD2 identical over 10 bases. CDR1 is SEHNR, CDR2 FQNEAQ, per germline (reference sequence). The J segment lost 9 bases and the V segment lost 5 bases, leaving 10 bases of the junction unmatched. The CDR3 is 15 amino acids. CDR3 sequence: CASSKSGGAVTEQFF. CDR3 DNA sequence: TGTGCCAGCAGCAAAAGCGGGGGGGCCGTAACTGAGCAGTTCTTC.

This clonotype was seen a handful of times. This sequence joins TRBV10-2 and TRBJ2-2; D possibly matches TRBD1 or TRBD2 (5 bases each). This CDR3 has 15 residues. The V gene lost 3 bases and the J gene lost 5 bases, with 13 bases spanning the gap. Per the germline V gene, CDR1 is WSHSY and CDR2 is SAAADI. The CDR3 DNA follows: TGCGCCAGCAGTGAATTGGGGGTCGGAACCGGGGAGCTGTTTTTT. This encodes CASSELGVGTGELFF.

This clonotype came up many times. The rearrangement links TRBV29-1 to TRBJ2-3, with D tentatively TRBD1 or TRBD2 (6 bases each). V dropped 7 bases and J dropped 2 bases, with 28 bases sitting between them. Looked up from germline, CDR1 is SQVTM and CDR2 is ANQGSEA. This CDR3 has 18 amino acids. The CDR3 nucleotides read TGCAGCGCAACCGGGGGCAGGGCGGAGGTGTTGGTCACAGATACGCAGTATTTT. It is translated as CSATGGRAEVLVTDTQYF.

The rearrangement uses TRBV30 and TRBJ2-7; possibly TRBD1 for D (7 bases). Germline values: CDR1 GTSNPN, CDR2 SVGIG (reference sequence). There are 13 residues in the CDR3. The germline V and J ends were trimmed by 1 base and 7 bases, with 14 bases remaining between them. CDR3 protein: CAWSAHRGGEQYF. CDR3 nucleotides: TGTGCCTGGAGTGCCCACAGGGGAGGAGAGCAGTACTTC.

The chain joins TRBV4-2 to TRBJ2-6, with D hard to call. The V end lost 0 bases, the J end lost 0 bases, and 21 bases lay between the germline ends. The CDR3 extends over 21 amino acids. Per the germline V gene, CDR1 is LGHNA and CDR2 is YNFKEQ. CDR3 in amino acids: CASSQETQVKFALSGANVLTF. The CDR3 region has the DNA TGTGCCAGCAGCCAAGAGACCCAGGTGAAGTTCGCGCTCTCTGGGGCCAACGTCCTGACTTTC.

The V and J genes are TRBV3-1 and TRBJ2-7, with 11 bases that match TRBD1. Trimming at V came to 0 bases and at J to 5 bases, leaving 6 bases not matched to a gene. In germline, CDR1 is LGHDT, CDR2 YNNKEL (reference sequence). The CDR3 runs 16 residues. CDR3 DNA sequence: TGTGCCAGCAGCCAAGAACGGGGACAGGGGGGCCACGAGCAGTACTTC. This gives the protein CASSQERGQGGHEQYF.

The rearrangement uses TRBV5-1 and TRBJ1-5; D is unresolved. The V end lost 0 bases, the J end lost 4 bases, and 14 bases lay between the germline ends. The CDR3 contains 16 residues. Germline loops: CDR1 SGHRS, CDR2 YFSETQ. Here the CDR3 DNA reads TGCGCCAGCAGCTTGGCTCCAGGACCCCCAAATCAGCCCCAGCATTTT. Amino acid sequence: CASSLAPGPPNQPQHF.

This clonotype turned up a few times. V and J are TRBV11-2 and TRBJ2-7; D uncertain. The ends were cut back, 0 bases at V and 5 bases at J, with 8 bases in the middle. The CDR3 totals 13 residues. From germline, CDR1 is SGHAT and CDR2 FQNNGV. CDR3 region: CASSLDHGDEQYF. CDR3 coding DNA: TGTGCCAGCAGCTTAGATCATGGGGACGAGCAGTACTTC.

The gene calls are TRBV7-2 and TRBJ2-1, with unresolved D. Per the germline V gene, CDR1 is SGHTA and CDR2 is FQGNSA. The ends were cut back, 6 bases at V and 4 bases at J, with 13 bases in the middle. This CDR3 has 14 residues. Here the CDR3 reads CASRRPSVYNEQFF. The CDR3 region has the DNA TGTGCCAGCAGACGCCCATCAGTGTACAATGAGCAGTTCTTC.

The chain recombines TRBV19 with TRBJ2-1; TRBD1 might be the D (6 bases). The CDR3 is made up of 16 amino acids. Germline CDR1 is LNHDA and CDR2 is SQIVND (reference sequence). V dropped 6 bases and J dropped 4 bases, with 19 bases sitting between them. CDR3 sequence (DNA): TGTGCCAGTAGCCATTCGGACAGCTTACCTTACAATGAGCAGTTCTTC. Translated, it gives CASSHSDSLPYNEQFF.

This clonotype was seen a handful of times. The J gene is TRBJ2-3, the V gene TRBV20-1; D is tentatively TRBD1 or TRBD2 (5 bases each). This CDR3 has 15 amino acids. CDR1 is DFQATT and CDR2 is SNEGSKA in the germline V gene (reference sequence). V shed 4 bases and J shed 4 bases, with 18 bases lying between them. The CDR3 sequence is CSATRLGVGADTQYF. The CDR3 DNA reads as TGCAGTGCTACGAGACTGGGGGTCGGGGCAGATACGCAGTATTTT.

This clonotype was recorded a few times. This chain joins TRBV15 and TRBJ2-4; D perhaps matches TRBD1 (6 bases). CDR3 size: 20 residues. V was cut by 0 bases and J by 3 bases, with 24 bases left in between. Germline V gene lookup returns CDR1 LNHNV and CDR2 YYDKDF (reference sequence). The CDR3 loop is CATSRDPGQALPLGKNIQYF. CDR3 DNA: TGTGCCACCAGCAGAGATCCGGGACAAGCACTTCCTTTGGGCAAAAACATTCAGTACTTC.

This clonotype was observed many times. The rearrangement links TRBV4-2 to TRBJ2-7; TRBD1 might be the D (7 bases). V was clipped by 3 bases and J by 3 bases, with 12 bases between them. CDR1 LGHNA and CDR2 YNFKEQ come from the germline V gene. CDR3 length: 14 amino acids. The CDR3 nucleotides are TGTGCCAGCAGCCAGGCGGGACAGTACTACGAGCAGTACTTC. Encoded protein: CASSQAGQYYEQYF.

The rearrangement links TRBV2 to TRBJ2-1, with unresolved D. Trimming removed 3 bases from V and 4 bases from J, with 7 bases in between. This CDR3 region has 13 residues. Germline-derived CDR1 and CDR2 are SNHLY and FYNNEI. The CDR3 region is CASSEIGYNEQFF. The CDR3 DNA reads TGTGCCAGCAGTGAGATCGGATACAATGAGCAGTTCTTC.

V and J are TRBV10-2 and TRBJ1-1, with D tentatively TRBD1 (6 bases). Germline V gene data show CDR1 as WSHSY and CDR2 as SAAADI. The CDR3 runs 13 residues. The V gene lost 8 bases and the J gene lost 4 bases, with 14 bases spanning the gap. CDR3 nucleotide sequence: TGCGCCAGCGGCACCCAGGACAGCACTGAAGCTTTCTTT. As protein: CASGTQDSTEAFF.

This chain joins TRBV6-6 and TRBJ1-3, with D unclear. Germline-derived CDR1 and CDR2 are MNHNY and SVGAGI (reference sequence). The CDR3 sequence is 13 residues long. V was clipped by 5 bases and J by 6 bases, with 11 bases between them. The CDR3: CASSDGFLNTIYF. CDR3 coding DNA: TGTGCCAGCAGTGACGGATTCCTAAACACCATATATTTT.

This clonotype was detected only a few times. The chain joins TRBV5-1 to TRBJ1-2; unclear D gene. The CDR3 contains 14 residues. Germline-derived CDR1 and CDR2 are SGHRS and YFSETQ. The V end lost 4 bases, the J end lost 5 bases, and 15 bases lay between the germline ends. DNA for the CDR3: TGCGCCAGCAGCGCGCCAGAGGGCCGTTATGGCTACACCTTC. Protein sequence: CASSAPEGRYGYTF.

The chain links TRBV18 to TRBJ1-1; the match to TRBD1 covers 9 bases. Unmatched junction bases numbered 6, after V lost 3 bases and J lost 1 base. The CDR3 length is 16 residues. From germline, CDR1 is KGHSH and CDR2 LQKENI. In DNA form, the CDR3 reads TGTGCCAGCTCACCGCTGGACAGGGGCGCGAACACTGAAGCTTTCTTT. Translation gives CASSPLDRGANTEAFF.

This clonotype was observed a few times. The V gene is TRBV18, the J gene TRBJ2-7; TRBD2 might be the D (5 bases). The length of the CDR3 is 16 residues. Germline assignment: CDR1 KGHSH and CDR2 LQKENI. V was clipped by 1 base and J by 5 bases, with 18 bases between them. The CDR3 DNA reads TGTGCCAGCTCACCACGTCTGGTCGGGGTTACAGACGAGCAGTACTTC. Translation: CASSPRLVGVTDEQYF.

As DNA, the CDR3 is TGTGCCAGTAGTATGGACAGAAGATACACTGAAGCTTTCTTT. It yields the protein CASSMDRRYTEAFF. V usage is TRBV19 and J usage is TRBJ1-1, with D possibly being TRBD1 (6 bases). Germline CDR1 and CDR2: LNHDA and SQIVND (reference sequence). This CDR3 contains 14 residues. V lost 3 bases, J lost 3 bases, and 11 bases lay in between.

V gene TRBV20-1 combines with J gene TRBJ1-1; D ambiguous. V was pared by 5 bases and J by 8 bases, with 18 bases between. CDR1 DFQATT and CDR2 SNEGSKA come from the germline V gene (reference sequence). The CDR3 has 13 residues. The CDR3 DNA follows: TGCAGTGCTGATGACGGAAGGGCATTGGAAGCTTTCTTT. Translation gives CSADDGRALEAFF.

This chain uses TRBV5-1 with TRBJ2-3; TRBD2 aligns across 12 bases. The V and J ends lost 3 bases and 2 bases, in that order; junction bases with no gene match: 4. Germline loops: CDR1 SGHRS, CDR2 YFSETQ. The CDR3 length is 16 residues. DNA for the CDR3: TGCGCCAGCAGCTCTAGCGGGGGGGCTTACACAGATACGCAGTATTTT. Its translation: CASSSSGGAYTDTQYF.

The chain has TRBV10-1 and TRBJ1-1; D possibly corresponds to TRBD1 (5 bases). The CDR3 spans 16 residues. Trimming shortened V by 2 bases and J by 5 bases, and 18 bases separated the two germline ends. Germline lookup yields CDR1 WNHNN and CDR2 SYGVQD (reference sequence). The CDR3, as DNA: TGCGCCAGCAGTGAGCCCGCCGCCGACAGCGGAACTGAAGCTTTCTTT. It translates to CASSEPAADSGTEAFF.

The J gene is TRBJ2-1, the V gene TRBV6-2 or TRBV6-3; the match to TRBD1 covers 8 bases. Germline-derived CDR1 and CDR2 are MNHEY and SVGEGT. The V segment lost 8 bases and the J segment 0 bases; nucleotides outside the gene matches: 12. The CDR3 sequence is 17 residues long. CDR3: CASDRGFGTNSYNEQFF. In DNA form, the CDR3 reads TGTGCCAGCGACAGGGGCTTCGGCACAAACTCCTACAATGAGCAGTTCTTC.

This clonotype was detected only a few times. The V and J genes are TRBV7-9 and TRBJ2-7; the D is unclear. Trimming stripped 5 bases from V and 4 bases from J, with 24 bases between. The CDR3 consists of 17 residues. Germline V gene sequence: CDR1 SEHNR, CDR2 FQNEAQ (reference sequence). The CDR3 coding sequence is TGTGCCAGCAGCACCCGTTTGGGCCCGTTGTTACGTTACGAGCAGTACTTC. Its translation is CASSTRLGPLLRYEQYF.

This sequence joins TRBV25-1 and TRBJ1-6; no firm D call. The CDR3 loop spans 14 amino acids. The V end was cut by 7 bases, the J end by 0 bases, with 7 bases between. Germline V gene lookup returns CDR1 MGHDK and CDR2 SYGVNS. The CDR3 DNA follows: TGTGCCAGCACCACGAGCTCCTATAATTCACCCCTCCACTTT. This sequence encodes CASTTSSYNSPLHF.

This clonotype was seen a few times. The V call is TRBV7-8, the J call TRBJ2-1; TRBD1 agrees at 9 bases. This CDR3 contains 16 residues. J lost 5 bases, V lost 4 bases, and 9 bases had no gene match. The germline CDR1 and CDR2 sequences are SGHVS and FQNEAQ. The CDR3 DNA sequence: TGTGCCAGCAGCTCGCGCCGGGACAGGGTTGACAATGAGCAGTTCTTC. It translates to CASSSRRDRVDNEQFF.

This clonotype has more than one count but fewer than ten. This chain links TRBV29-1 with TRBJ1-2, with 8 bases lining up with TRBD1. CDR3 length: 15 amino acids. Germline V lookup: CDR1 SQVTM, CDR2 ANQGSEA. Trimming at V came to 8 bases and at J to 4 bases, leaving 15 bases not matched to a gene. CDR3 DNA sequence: TGCAGCTTTTCTGGACAGGGTGGGTCTCTCTATGGCTACACCTTC. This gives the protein CSFSGQGGSLYGYTF.